This T cell receptor (beta chain) is drawn from a study of T cells after yellow fever vaccination. The study's findings and limits: Abundant clonotypes from the bulk population could contaminate FACS-sorted repertoires. Reappearance after the booster was observed for most primary-vaccination clones (about 96% CD4, almost 90% CD8). It was a small share of clonotypes that appeared in both CD4 and CD8 compartments.

In regard to this clonotype: What it binds is not known.

Germline assignment: CDR1 SQVTM and CDR2 ANQGSEA. CDR3 length equals 14 residues. Trimming stripped 1 base from V and 4 bases from J, with 13 bases between. They built TCR cDNA with 5'RACE template switching, a step that put in a universal primer site and UMIs. TCRdb recomputed calls from the 5' RACE reads with MiXCR, one row per CDR3 protein. This sample has roughly 400,000 distinct CDR3 sequences, with over 15% found just once. The TCR originated in a man between 18 and 29 years old who received the YFV17D yellow fever vaccine. This specimen consisted of PBMCs, obtained before the yellow fever booster vaccination. V usage is TRBV29-1 and J usage is TRBJ1-2; possibly TRBD1 for D (6 bases). In DNA, the CDR3 is TGCAGCGTTGAAGCTCAGGGGCTTGGCTATGGCTACACCTTC. Translated, it gives CSVEAQGLGYGYTF.